Only a few counts were recorded for the clone carrying this TCR beta chain. Germline V gene sequence: CDR1 SGHTA, CDR2 FQGTGA. The J segment lost 9 bases and the V segment lost 1 base, leaving 7 bases of the junction unmatched. The CDR3 covers 15 residues. The record originates from a study of T-cell memory formation after mild COVID-19. TCRdb used MiXCR to reprocess the 5' RACE reads, holding one entry per CDR3 protein. This repertoire shows around 320,000 distinct CDR3 sequences, 25% to 30% found once; its top ten account for about 13%. Input material: PBMCs or a T cell subset sorted from them (not recorded which). This TCR derives from an adult woman who had mild COVID-19 (a few samples of this study predate the infection). Cell type and time point are not known. J is TRBJ2-1 and V is TRBV7-3, with 9 bases that match TRBD2. The CDR3 protein is CASSLSGGAGIEQFF. CDR3 nucleotide sequence: TGTGCCAGCAGCTTAAGCGGGGGGGCGGGAATTGAGCAGTTCTTC.